Described below is a single TCR beta chain sequence and its context. Clones were read by immunoSEQ multiplex PCR, and TCRdb kept only the in-frame ones, dropping some. The table includes 300,000 to 400,000 clones, 70% to 90% detected once. The data were obtained in a study of blood T cell repertoires in COVID-19. Across the whole study: Acute and convalescent COVID-19 specimens originated in the United States, Italy and Spain.

Enrollees, roughly 18 to 89 years old, lived in 24 US areas. The origin of this receptor is a woman in her 30s with acute COVID-19. Input material: PBMCs or T cells enriched from blood (not recorded which).

The CDR3, as DNA: TGTGCCAGCAGTTTCCTGCCGATCCGGACCTGGGGAGATGGCTACACCTTC. Translating it yields CASSFLPIRTWGDGYTF. The rearrangement links TRBV27 to TRBJ1-2; D ambiguous. Germline V gene lookup returns CDR1 MNHEY and CDR2 SMNVEV (reference sequence). V was shortened by 3 bases and J by 6 bases, with 23 bases between the two germline ends. The CDR3 totals 17 residues.